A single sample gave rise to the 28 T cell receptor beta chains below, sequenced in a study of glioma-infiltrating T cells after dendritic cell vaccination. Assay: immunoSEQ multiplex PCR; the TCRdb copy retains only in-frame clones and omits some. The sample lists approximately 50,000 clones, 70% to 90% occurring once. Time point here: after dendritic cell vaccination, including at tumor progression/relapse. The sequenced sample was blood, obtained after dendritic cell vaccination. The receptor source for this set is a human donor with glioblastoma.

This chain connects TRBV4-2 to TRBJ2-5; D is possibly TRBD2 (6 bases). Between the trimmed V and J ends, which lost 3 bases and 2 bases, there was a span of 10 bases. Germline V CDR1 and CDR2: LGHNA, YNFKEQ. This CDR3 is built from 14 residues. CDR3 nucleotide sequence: TGTGCCAGCAGCCACCTCGGGACTCAAGAGACCCAGTACTTC. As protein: CASSHLGTQETQYF.

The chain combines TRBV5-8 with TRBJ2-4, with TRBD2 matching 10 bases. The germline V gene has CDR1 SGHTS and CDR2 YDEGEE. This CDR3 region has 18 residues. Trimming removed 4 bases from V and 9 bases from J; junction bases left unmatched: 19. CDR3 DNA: TGTGCCAGCAGCCGACATGGGAAGCGGGGGGGCCGTCCGGGCATTCAGTACTTC. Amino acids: CASSRHGKRGGRPGIQYF.

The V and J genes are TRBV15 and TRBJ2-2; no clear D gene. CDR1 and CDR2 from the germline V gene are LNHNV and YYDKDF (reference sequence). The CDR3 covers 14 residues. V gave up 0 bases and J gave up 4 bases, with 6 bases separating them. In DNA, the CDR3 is TGTGCCACCAGCAGAGATAAAGCCACCGGGGAGCTGTTTTTT. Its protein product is CATSRDKATGELFF. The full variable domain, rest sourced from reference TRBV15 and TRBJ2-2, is DAMVIQNPRYQVTQFGKPVTLSCSQTLNHNVMYWYQQKSSQAPKLLFHYYDKDFNNEADTPDNFQSRRPNTSFCFLDIRSPGLGDTAMYLCATSRDKATGELFFGEGSRLTVL.

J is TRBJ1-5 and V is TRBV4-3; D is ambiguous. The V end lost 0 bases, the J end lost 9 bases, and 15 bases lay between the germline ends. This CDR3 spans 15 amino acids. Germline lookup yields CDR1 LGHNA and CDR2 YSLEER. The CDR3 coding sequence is TGCGCCAGCAGCCAAGAAGGAGATCGGGATTGGCCCCAGCATTTT. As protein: CASSQEGDRDWPQHF.

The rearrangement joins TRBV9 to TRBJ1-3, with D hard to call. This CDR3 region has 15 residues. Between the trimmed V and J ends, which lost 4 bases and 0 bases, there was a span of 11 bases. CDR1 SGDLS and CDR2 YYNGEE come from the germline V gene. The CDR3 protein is CASSPDGSSGNTIYF. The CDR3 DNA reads TGTGCCAGCAGCCCCGACGGGAGCTCTGGAAACACCATATATTTT.

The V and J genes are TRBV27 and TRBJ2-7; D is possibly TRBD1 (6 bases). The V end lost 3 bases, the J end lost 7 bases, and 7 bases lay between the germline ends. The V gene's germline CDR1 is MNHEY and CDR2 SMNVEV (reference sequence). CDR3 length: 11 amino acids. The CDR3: CASSFRGEQYF. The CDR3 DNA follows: TGTGCCAGCAGTTTTAGGGGGGAGCAGTACTTC.

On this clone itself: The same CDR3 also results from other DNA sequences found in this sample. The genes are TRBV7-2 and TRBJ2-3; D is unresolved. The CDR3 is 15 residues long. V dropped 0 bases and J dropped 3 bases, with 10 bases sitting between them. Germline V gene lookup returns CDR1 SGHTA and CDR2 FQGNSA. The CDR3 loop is CASSLAGPGTDTQYF. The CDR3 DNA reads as TGTGCCAGCAGCTTAGCGGGCCCTGGGACAGATACGCAGTATTTT.

The CDR3 nucleotides read TGCAGCTCAAGCAGGGCGGGGGGCGGCTCGCAGTATTTT. Its protein is CSSSRAGGGSQYF. The chain has TRBV29-1 and TRBJ2-3; 8 positions agree with TRBD2. CDR1 SQVTM and CDR2 ANQGSEA come from the germline V gene. This CDR3 contains 13 residues. Trimming cost V 8 bases and J 10 bases; bases outside gene matches: 14.

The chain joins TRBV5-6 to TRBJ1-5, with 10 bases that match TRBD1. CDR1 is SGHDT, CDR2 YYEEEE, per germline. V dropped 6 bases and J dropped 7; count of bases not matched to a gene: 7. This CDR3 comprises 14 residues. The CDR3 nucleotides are TGTGCCAGCACCGACAGGGGGCGACGGCAGCCCCAGCATTTT. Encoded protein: CASTDRGRRQPQHF. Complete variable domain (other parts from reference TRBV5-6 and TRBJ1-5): DAGVTQSPTHLIKTRGQQVTLRCSPKSGHDTVSWYQQALGQGPQFIFQYYEEEERQRGNFPDRFSGHQFPNYSSELNVNALLLGDSALYLCASTDRGRRQPQHFGDGTRLSIL.

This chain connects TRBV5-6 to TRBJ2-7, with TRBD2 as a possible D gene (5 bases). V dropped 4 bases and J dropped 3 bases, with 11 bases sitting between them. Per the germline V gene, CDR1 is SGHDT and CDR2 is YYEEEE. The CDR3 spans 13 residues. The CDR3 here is CASSRARDYEQYF. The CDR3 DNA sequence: TGTGCCAGCAGCCGCGCCCGGGACTACGAGCAGTACTTC.

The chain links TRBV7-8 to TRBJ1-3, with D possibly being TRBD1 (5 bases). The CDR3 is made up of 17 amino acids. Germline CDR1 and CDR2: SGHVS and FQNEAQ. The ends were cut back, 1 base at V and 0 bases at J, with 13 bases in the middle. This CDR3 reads CASSLGQGGISGNTIYF. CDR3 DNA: TGTGCCAGCAGCTTAGGGCAGGGAGGGATCTCTGGAAACACCATATATTTT.

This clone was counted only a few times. CDR3 nucleotides: TGTGCCAGCAGCCCCCGGTTGGGTAGCGGGGGCAAGTCCTACAATGAGCAGTTCTTC. Encoded protein: CASSPRLGSGGKSYNEQFF. The rearrangement links TRBV7-9 to TRBJ2-1; 9 bases agree with TRBD2. The CDR3 is made up of 19 amino acids. Germline trimming cut 5 bases from V and 1 base from J; bases unmatched to any gene: 15. Germline CDR1 and CDR2: SEHNR and FQNEAQ (reference sequence).

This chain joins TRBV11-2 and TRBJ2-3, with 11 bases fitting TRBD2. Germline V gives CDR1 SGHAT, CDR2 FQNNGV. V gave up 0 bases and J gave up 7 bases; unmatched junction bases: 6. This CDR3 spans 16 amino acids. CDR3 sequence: CASSLDSGGAGNTQYF. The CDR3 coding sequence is TGTGCCAGCAGCTTAGATAGCGGGGGGGCGGGGAATACGCAGTATTTT.

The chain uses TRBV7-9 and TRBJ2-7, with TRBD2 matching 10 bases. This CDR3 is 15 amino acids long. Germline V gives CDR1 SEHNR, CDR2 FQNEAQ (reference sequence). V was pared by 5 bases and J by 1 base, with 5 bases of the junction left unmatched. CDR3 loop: CASSASGGVSYEQYF. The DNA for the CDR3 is TGTGCCAGCAGCGCAAGCGGGGGGGTGTCCTACGAGCAGTACTTC.

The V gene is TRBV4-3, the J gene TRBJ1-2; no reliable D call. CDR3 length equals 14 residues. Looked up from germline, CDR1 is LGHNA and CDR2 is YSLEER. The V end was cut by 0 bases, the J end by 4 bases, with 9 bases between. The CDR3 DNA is TGCGCCAGCAGCCAAGAAGGCGGGAGCTATGGCTACACCTTC. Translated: CASSQEGGSYGYTF.

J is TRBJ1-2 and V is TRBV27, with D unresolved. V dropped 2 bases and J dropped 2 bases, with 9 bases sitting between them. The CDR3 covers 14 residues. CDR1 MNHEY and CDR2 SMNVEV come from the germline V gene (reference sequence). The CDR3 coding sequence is TGTGCCAGCAGTTTAAGTCCACTGAACTATGGCTACACCTTC. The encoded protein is CASSLSPLNYGYTF.

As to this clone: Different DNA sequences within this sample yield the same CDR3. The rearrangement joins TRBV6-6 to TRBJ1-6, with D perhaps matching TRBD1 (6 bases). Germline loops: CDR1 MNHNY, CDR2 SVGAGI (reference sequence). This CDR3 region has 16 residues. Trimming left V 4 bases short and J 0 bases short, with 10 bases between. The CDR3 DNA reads TGTGCCAGCAGTTCCGACAGGAGCTCCTATAATTCACCCCTCCACTTT. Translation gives CASSSDRSSYNSPLHF.

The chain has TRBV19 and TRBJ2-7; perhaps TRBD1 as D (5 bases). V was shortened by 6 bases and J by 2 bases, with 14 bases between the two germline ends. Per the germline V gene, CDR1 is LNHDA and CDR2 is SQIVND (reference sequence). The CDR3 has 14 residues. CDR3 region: CASRSAQGAYEQYF. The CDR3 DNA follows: TGTGCCAGTAGAAGCGCCCAGGGTGCCTACGAGCAGTACTTC.

CDR3 DNA sequence: TGTGCCTGGAGTGCCCCCAGGGTTGGCTATGGCTACACCTTC. This gives the protein CAWSAPRVGYGYTF. The genes are TRBV30 and TRBJ1-2, with D possibly TRBD1 on 5 matching bases. The V end lost 1 base, the J end lost 4 bases, and 13 bases lay between the germline ends. Germline CDR1 GTSNPN, CDR2 SVGIG (reference sequence). The CDR3 runs to 14 residues.

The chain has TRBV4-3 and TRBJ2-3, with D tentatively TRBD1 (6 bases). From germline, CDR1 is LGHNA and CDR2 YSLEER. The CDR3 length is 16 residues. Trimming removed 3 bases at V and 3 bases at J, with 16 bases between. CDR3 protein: CASSQQIGTYTDTQYF. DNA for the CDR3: TGCGCCAGCAGCCAGCAAATCGGGACATATACAGATACGCAGTATTTT.

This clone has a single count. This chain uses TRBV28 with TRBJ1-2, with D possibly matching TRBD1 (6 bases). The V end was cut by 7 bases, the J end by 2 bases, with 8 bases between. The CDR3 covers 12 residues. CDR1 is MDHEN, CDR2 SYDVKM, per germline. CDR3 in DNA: TGTGCCAGCACTACAGGGAACTATGGCTACACCTTC. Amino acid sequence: CASTTGNYGYTF.

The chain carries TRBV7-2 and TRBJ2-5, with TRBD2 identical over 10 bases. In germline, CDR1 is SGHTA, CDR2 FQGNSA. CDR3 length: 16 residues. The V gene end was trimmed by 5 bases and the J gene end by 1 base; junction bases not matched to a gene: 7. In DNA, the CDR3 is TGTGCCAGCAGCCCCATAGCGGGGGGTGTCCAAGAGACCCAGTACTTC. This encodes CASSPIAGGVQETQYF. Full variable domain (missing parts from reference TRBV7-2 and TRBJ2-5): GAGVSQSPSNKVTEKGKDVELRCDPISGHTALYWYRQSLGQGLEFLIYFQGNSAPDKSGLPSDRFSAERTGGSVSTLTIQRTQQEDSAVYLCASSPIAGGVQETQYFGPGTRLLVL.

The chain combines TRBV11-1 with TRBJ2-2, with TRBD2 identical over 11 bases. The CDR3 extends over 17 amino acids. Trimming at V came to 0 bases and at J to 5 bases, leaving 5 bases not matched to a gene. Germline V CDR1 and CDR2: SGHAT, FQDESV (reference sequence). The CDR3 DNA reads TGTGCCAGCAGCTTAGCGCGCCTAGCGGGGGGAACCGGGGAGCTGTTTTTT. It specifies CASSLARLAGGTGELFF.

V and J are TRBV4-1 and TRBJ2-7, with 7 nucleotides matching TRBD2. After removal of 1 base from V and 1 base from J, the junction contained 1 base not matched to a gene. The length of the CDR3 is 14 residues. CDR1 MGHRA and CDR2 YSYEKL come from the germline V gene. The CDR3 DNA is TGCGCCAGCAGCCAAGTGCGGGGGTCCTACGAGCAGTACTTC. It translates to CASSQVRGSYEQYF.

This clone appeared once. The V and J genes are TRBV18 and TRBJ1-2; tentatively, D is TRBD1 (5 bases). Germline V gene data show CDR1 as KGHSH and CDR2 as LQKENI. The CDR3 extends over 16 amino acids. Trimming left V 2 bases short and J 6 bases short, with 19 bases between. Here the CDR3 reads CASSPAADTGSNGYTF. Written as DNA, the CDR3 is TGTGCCAGCTCACCAGCGGCAGACACAGGATCCAATGGCTACACCTTC.

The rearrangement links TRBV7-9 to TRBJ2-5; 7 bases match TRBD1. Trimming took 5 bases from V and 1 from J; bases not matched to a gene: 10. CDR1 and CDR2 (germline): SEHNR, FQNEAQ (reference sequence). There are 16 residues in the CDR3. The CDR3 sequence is CASSPLGRQGQETQYF. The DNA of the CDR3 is TGTGCCAGCAGCCCCCTGGGCCGACAGGGCCAAGAGACCCAGTACTTC.

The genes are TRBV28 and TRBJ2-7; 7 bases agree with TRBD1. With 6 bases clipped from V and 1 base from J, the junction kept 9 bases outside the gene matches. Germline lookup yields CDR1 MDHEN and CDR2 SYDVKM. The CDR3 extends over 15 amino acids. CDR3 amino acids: CASRRRQGRSYEQYF. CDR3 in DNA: TGTGCCAGCAGACGCCGACAGGGTCGATCCTACGAGCAGTACTTC.

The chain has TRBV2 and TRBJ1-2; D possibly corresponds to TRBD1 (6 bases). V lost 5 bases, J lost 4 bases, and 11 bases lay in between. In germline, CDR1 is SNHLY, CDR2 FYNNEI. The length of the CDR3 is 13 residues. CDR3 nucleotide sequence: TGTGCCAGCAGTATAACAGGGCCCTATGGCTACACCTTC. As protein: CASSITGPYGYTF. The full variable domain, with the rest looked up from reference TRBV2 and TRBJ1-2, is EPEVTQTPSHQVTQMGQEVILRCVPISNHLYFYWYRQILGQKVEFLVSFYNNEISEKSEIFDDQFSVERPDGSNFTLKIRSTKLEDSAMYFCASSITGPYGYTFGSGTRLTVV.